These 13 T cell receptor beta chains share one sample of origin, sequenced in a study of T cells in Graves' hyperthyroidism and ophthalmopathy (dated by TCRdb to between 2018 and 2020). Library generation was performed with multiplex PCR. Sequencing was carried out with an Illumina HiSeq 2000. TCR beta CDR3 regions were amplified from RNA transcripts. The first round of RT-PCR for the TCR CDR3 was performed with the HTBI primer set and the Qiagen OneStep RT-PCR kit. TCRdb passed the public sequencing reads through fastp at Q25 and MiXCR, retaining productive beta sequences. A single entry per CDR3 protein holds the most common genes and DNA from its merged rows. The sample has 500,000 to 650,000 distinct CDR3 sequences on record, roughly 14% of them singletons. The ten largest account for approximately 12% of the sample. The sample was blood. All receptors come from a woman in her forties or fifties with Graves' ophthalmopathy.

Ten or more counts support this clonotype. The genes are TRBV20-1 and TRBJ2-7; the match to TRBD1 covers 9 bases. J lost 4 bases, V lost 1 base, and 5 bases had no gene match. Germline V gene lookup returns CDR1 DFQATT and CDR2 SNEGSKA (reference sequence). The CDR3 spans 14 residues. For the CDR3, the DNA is TGCAGTGCTAGAGTTGTCGGGACAGGGTACGAGCAGTACTTC. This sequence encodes CSARVVGTGYEQYF.

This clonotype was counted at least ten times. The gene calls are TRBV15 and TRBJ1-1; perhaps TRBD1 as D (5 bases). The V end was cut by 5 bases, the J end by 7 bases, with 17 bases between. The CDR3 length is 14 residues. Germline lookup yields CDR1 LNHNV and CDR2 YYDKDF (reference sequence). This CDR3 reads CATSEVGGTIEAFF. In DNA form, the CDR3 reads TGTGCCACCAGCGAGGTTGGAGGGACCATTGAAGCTTTCTTT. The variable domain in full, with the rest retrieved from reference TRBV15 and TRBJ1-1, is DAMVIQNPRYQVTQFGKPVTLSCSQTLNHNVMYWYQQKSSQAPKLLFHYYDKDFNNEADTPDNFQSRRPNTSFCFLDIRSPGLGDTAMYLCATSEVGGTIEAFFGQGTRLTVV.

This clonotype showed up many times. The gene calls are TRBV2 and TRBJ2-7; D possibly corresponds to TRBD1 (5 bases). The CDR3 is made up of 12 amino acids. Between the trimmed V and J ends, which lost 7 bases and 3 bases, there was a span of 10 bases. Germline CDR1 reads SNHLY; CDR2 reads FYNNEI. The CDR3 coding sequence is TGTGCCAGCACAGGGCCAAACTACGAGCAGTACTTC. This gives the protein CASTGPNYEQYF.

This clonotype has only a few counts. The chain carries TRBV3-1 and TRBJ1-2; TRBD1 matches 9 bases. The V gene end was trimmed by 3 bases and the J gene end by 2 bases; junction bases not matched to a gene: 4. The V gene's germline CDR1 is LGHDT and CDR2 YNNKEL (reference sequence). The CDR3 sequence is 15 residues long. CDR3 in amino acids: CASSHLDRGNYGYTF. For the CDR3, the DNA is TGTGCCAGCAGCCATTTGGACAGGGGAAACTATGGCTACACCTTC.

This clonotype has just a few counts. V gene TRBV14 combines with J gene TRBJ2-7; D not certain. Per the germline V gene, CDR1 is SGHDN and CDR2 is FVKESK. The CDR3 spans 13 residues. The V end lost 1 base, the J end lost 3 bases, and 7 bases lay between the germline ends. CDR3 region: CASSQVGFYEQYF. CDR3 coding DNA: TGTGCCAGCAGCCAAGTGGGATTCTACGAGCAGTACTTC.

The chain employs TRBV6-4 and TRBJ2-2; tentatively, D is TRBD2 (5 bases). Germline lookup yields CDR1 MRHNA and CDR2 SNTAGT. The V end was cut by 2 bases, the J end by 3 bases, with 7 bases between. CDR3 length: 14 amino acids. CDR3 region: CASSDRTYTGELFF. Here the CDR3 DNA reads TGTGCCAGCAGTGACAGGACTTACACCGGGGAGCTGTTTTTT.

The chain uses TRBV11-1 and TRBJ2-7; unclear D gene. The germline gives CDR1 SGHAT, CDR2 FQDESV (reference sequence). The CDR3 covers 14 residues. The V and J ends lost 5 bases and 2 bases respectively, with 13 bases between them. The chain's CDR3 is CASSQDFGPYEQYF. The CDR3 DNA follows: TGTGCCAGCAGCCAAGATTTCGGTCCCTACGAGCAGTACTTC.

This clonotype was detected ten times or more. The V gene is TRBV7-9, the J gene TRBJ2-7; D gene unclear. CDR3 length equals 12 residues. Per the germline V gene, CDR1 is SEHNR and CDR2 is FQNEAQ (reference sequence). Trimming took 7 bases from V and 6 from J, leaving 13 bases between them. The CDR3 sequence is CASTGRRREQYF. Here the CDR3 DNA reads TGTGCCAGCACCGGGCGGCGACGCGAGCAGTACTTC.

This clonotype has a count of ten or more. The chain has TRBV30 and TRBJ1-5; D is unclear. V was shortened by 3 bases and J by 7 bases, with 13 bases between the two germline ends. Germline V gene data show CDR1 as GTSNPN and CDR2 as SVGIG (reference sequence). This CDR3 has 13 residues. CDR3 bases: TGTGCCTGGAGGAGCGGGTGGGGACAGCCCCAGCATTTT. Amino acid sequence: CAWRSGWGQPQHF.

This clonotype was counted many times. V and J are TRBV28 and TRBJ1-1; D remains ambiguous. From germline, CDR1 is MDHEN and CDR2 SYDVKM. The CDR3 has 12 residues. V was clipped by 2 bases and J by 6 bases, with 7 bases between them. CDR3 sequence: CASSLVSPEAFF. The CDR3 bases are TGTGCCAGCAGTTTAGTTTCCCCTGAAGCTTTCTTT.

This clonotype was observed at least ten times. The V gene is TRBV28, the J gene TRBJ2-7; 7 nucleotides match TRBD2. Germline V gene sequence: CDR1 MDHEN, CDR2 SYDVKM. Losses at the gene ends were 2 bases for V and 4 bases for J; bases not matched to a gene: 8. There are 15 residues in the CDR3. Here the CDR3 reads CASSLGGGSIYEQYF. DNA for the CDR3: TGTGCCAGCAGTTTAGGTGGCGGGAGCATTTACGAGCAGTACTTC.

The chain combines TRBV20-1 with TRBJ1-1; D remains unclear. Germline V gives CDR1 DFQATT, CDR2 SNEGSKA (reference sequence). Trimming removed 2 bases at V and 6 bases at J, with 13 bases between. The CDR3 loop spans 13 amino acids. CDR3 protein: CSARSSPLPEAFF. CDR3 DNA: TGCAGTGCTAGATCGAGCCCGCTGCCTGAAGCTTTCTTT.

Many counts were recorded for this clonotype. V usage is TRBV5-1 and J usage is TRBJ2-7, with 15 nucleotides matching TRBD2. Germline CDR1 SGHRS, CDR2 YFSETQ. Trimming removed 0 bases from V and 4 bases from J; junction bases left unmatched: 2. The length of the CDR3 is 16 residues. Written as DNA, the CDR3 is TGCGCCAGCAGCTTGGTCGGGACTAGCGGGAGGTACGAGCAGTACTTC. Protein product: CASSLVGTSGRYEQYF.